The 30 T cell receptor beta chains reported below all come from one sample, sequenced in a study of shared clonotypes between healthy human individuals. The repertoire was sequenced with immunoSEQ multiplex PCR; TCRdb's copy has only in-frame clones and lacks some. The data contain 100,000 to 120,000 clones, about 70% of them singletons. Input material: memory CD8+ T cells sorted from blood. The subset denotes: CD45RO+ cells pooled with CCR7-negative TemRA cells. The receptors originated from a woman younger than 45 in good health.

As for this clone: Just one base apart from a much larger clone, this may be a read error. The chain is built from TRBV6-4 and TRBJ2-3; 13 nucleotides match TRBD2. The V gene end was trimmed by 5 bases and the J gene end by 6 bases; junction bases not matched to a gene: 5. Germline V CDR1 and CDR2: MRHNA, SNTAGT. The CDR3 covers 15 residues. The CDR3 protein is CASSFPTSGGDTQYF. The CDR3 bases are TGTGCCAGCAGTTTCCCGACTAGCGGGGGGGATACGCAGTATTTT.

This clone was seen once. The V call is TRBV27, the J call TRBJ1-4; D is unclear. CDR3 size: 14 residues. From germline, CDR1 is MNHEY and CDR2 SMNVEV (reference sequence). Trimming stripped 3 bases from V and 8 bases from J, with 13 bases between. CDR3 bases: TGTGCCAGCAGTTTGGCCCTGGGTCGGGAAAAACTGTTTTTT. It specifies CASSLALGREKLFF.

The J gene is TRBJ2-7, the V gene TRBV6-1; 9 bases agree with TRBD2. V gave up 4 bases and J gave up 7 bases; unmatched junction bases: 11. CDR1 and CDR2 from the germline V gene are MNHNS and SASEGT. CDR3 size: 15 residues. CDR3 bases: TGTGCCAGCAGTGTGTTCACTAGCGGGCTTGGGGAGCAGTACTTC. Amino acids: CASSVFTSGLGEQYF.

The V call is TRBV28, the J call TRBJ1-2; maybe TRBD1 (6 bases). The germline CDR1 and CDR2 sequences are MDHEN and SYDVKM. Trimming cost V 4 bases and J 5 bases, with 11 bases left between them. The CDR3 spans 13 residues. In DNA, the CDR3 is TGTGCCAGCAGTTCCTACAGGGTTTATGGCTACACCTTC. Protein sequence: CASSSYRVYGYTF.

The rearrangement uses TRBV7-2 and TRBJ2-7, with 8 bases matching TRBD1. This CDR3 contains 15 residues. V shed 5 bases and J 2 bases; nucleotides not matched to a gene: 8. CDR1 SGHTA and CDR2 FQGNSA come from the germline V gene. The CDR3 sequence is CASSEGTGEAYEQYF. CDR3 sequence (DNA): TGTGCCAGCAGCGAGGGGACAGGTGAGGCCTACGAGCAGTACTTC.

A single count supports this clone. Other nucleotide sequences from this sample produce the same CDR3. J is TRBJ1-5 and V is TRBV6-6; D gene unclear. In germline, CDR1 is MNHNY, CDR2 SVGAGI (reference sequence). This CDR3 has 14 amino acids. V shed 0 bases and J shed 0 bases, with 3 bases lying between them. DNA for the CDR3: TGTGCCAGCAGTTACTCGGCTAGCAATCAGCCCCAGCATTTT. It translates to CASSYSASNQPQHF.

This clone was observed a few times. The J gene is TRBJ2-1, the V gene TRBV6-4, with 9 bases fitting TRBD2. The CDR3 contains 15 residues. Germline V lookup: CDR1 MRHNA, CDR2 SNTAGT. V was pared by 0 bases and J by 7 bases, with 4 bases of the junction left unmatched. Written as DNA, the CDR3 is TGTGCCAGCAGTGACTCTAGCGGGAGTCGAAATGAGCAGTTCTTC. This translates into CASSDSSGSRNEQFF.

The chain is built from TRBV7-2 and TRBJ2-7, with D unresolved. CDR1 is SGHTA and CDR2 is FQGNSA in the germline V gene. CDR3 size: 12 residues. The DNA of the CDR3 is TGTGCTACTGTCAGGAGCTCCTACGAGCAGTACTTC. It encodes CATVRSSYEQYF.

The chain couples TRBV5-8 to TRBJ1-2, with D unresolved. CDR1 is SGHTS and CDR2 is YDEGEE in the germline V gene. V lost 4 bases, J lost 5 bases, and 9 bases lay in between. The CDR3 runs 12 residues. The DNA for the CDR3 is TGTGCCAGCAGCCAAATGGCGTATGGCTACACCTTC. This translates into CASSQMAYGYTF.

This chain uses TRBV23-1 with TRBJ2-5, with D possibly TRBD1 on 6 matching bases. TRBV23-1 is reported as an ORF; its role is uncertain. The CDR3 length is 13 residues. Trimming shortened V by 7 bases and J by 2 bases, and 11 bases separated the two germline ends. The CDR3 spells CASIKQGQETQYF. CDR3 nucleotide sequence: TGCGCCAGCATCAAACAGGGACAAGAGACCCAGTACTTC.

Ten or more counts support this clone. This chain uses TRBV28 with TRBJ1-5, with 10 bases aligning to TRBD1. The germline gives CDR1 MDHEN, CDR2 SYDVKM. With 6 bases clipped from V and 4 bases from J, the junction kept 6 bases outside the gene matches. The CDR3 length is 15 residues. The DNA of the CDR3 is TGTGCCAGCAGGAGGACAGGGGGGACGAATCAGCCCCAGCATTTT. This encodes CASRRTGGTNQPQHF. The variable domain in full, completed from reference TRBV28 and TRBJ1-5, reads DVKVTQSSRYLVKRTGEKVFLECVQDMDHENMFWYRQDPGLGLRLIYFSYDVKMKEKGDIPEGYSVSREKKERFSLILESASTNQTSMYLCASRRTGGTNQPQHFGDGTRLSIL.

The V call is TRBV6-5, the J call TRBJ2-1; D is ambiguous. Germline lookup yields CDR1 MNHEY and CDR2 SVGAGI. The CDR3 is made up of 15 amino acids. Trimming left V 7 bases short and J 7 bases short, with 20 bases between. CDR3 nucleotide sequence: TGTGCCAGCAACAGAAGAGTACCACACTTGAATGAGCAGTTCTTC. It is translated as CASNRRVPHLNEQFF.

The V call is TRBV1, the J call TRBJ1-5. TRBV1 is noted as a pseudogene. The CDR3 is 12 amino acids. The chain's CDR3 is CTSSQDRQPQHF. The CDR3, as DNA: TGCACCAGCAGCCAAGACCGGCAACCCCAGCATTTT.

V usage is TRBV5-1 and J usage is TRBJ2-3; D is perhaps TRBD2 (6 bases). V was trimmed by 3 bases and J by 0 bases, leaving 11 bases between them. The length of the CDR3 is 15 residues. Germline values: CDR1 SGHRS, CDR2 YFSETQ. CDR3 amino acids: CASSWGEPSTDTQYF. CDR3 nucleotide sequence: TGCGCCAGCAGCTGGGGGGAGCCCAGCACAGATACGCAGTATTTT.

In the case of this clone: In the same sample, other DNA sequences code for this CDR3. The rearrangement joins TRBV6-6 to TRBJ2-4; D remains ambiguous. The CDR3 consists of 15 residues. The V and J ends lost 5 bases and 0 bases respectively, with 11 bases between them. CDR1 and CDR2 (germline): MNHNY, SVGAGI (reference sequence). For the CDR3, the DNA is TGTGCCAGCAGTGCCAGTAGGTTAGCCAAAAACATTCAGTACTTC. Its translation is CASSASRLAKNIQYF.

This chain links TRBV7-2 with TRBJ2-5; TRBD2 agrees at 7 bases. CDR1 and CDR2 from the germline V gene are SGHTA and FQGNSA. V shed 0 bases, J shed 2 bases, and the junction held 12 bases outside the gene matches. The CDR3 sequence is 18 residues long. The CDR3 DNA reads as TGTGCCAGCAGCTTAGCGGGAGGGCCTAAGAATATGCAAGAGACCCAGTACTTC. Translated: CASSLAGGPKNMQETQYF.

This clone was found many times. The V gene is TRBV6-1, the J gene TRBJ2-3; 11 bases align to TRBD2. CDR1 is MNHNS and CDR2 is SASEGT in the germline V gene. The V and J ends lost 2 bases and 2 bases, in that order; junction bases with no gene match: 3. The CDR3 spans 16 residues. The CDR3 is CASSEMTSGATDTQYF. CDR3 DNA: TGTGCCAGCAGTGAAATGACTAGCGGGGCCACAGATACGCAGTATTTT.

Here the CDR3 DNA reads TGTGCCAGCTCACCAATTACCCAATTGATAGCTGAAGCTTTCTTT. Its translation is CASSPITQLIAEAFF. The chain recombines TRBV18 with TRBJ1-1, with D unresolved. In germline, CDR1 is KGHSH, CDR2 LQKENI. Trimming took 2 bases from V and 6 from J, leaving 16 bases between them. The CDR3 is made up of 15 amino acids.

Only a few counts were recorded for this clone. The rearrangement uses TRBV6-1 and TRBJ2-5; D unclear. Germline V gene data show CDR1 as MNHNS and CDR2 as SASEGT. The CDR3 extends over 14 amino acids. Trimming pared 1 base from V and 5 bases from J, leaving 11 bases between. The CDR3 sequence is CASSEVGVGETQYF. Here the CDR3 DNA reads TGTGCCAGCAGTGAAGTTGGGGTAGGGGAGACCCAGTACTTC.

The rearrangement joins TRBV7-9 to TRBJ2-7; possibly TRBD2 for D (5 bases). CDR1 and CDR2 from the germline V gene are SEHNR and FQNEAQ (reference sequence). Trimming took off 5 bases at V and 4 bases at J, with 21 bases between the two ends. This CDR3 has 16 amino acids. This CDR3 reads CASSRHRLSTLYEQYF. The CDR3 DNA is TGTGCCAGCAGCCGCCATAGACTATCTACTCTTTACGAGCAGTACTTC.

V and J are TRBV9 and TRBJ1-3, with D possibly TRBD1 on 5 matching bases. V was shortened by 6 bases and J by 4 bases, with 11 bases between the two germline ends. The CDR3 consists of 13 residues. Germline lookup yields CDR1 SGDLS and CDR2 YYNGEE. The CDR3 DNA reads as TGTGCCAGCAATGGGGGATCCGGAAACACCATATATTTT. The encoded protein is CASNGGSGNTIYF. Together with reference TRBV9 and TRBJ1-3, the CDR3 gives the full variable domain: DSGVTQTPKHLITATGQRVTLRCSPRSGDLSVYWYQQSLDQGLQFLIQYYNGEERAKGNILERFSAQQFPDLHSELNLSSLELGDSALYFCASNGGSGNTIYFGEGSWLTVV.

The rearrangement uses TRBV27 and TRBJ1-1, with D hard to call. This CDR3 is built from 13 residues. The germline V gene encodes CDR1 MNHEY and CDR2 SMNVEV (reference sequence). With 7 bases removed from V and 4 bases from J, the gap between germline ends came to 13 bases. In DNA form, the CDR3 reads TGTGCCAGCATCCGGGGATTGGGCACTGAAGCTTTCTTT. The encoded protein is CASIRGLGTEAFF.

The rearrangement links TRBV4-1 to TRBJ1-2; the D is unclear. Germline V gene data show CDR1 as MGHRA and CDR2 as YSYEKL. There are 16 residues in the CDR3. V dropped 7 bases and J dropped 4 bases, with 22 bases sitting between them. The CDR3 here is CASTPGFTARVYGYTF. Written as DNA, the CDR3 is TGCGCCAGCACGCCCGGATTTACCGCGCGGGTCTATGGCTACACCTTC.

The table lists this clone with a count of one. J is TRBJ1-3 and V is TRBV7-9; D is undetermined. Germline assignment: CDR1 SEHNR and CDR2 FQNEAQ (reference sequence). The CDR3 length is 14 residues. Trimming stripped 5 bases from V and 0 bases from J, with 8 bases between. The CDR3 DNA reads TGTGCCAGCAGCCCCCTCTTCTCTGGAAACACCATATATTTT. Protein sequence: CASSPLFSGNTIYF.

The chain carries TRBV7-6 and TRBJ1-1; TRBD1 might be the D (5 bases). Germline CDR1 SGHVS, CDR2 FNYEAQ. The CDR3 runs 14 residues. V lost 5 bases to trimming and J lost 2 bases, with 12 bases between them. The chain's CDR3 is CASSLSRGNTEAFF. CDR3 DNA sequence: TGTGCCAGCAGCCTCTCGAGGGGTAACACTGAAGCTTTCTTT.

This clone was observed a handful of times. The chain employs TRBV27 and TRBJ1-1; TRBD1 matches at 7 bases. CDR1 MNHEY and CDR2 SMNVEV come from the germline V gene (reference sequence). The CDR3 runs to 15 residues. The V and J ends lost 4 bases and 5 bases, in that order; junction bases with no gene match: 10. CDR3 protein: CASSSDRAPGTEAFF. As DNA, the CDR3 is TGTGCCAGCAGTTCCGACAGGGCCCCGGGTACTGAAGCTTTCTTT.

J is TRBJ1-3 and V is TRBV6-5, with D uncertain. The V end lost 6 bases, the J end lost 0 bases, and 12 bases lay between the germline ends. The germline V gene has CDR1 MNHEY and CDR2 SVGAGI. The CDR3 is 15 amino acids. CDR3 DNA sequence: TGTGCCAGCAGCCCCCTACTTTCCTCTGGAAACACCATATATTTT. This codes for CASSPLLSSGNTIYF.

This sequence joins TRBV6-1 and TRBJ1-1; D call uncertain. V lost 8 bases, J lost 3 bases, and 7 bases lay in between. The CDR3 sequence is 11 residues long. Germline V CDR1 and CDR2: MNHNS, SASEGT. The CDR3 DNA sequence: TGTGCCAGCGGGAGGTACACTGAAGCTTTCTTT. Translation gives CASGRYTEAFF.

In its sample, this clone was seen once. The chain uses TRBV29-1 and TRBJ2-7; D may be TRBD1 or TRBD2 (5 bases each). CDR1 is SQVTM, CDR2 ANQGSEA, per germline. V shed 5 bases and J shed 2 bases, with 16 bases lying between them. The CDR3 is 14 residues long. CDR3 sequence: CSVSTGTAPYEQYF. DNA of the CDR3: TGCAGCGTTTCCACCGGGACGGCTCCCTACGAGCAGTACTTC.

This rearrangement joins TRBV28 to TRBJ2-1, with 7 bases matching TRBD1. CDR1 MDHEN and CDR2 SYDVKM come from the germline V gene. CDR3 length: 17 amino acids. V shed 4 bases and J 3 bases; nucleotides not matched to a gene: 12. The CDR3 sequence is CASSSAQGSMRYNEQFF. DNA for the CDR3: TGTGCCAGCAGTTCCGCACAGGGGTCAATGCGCTACAATGAGCAGTTCTTC.